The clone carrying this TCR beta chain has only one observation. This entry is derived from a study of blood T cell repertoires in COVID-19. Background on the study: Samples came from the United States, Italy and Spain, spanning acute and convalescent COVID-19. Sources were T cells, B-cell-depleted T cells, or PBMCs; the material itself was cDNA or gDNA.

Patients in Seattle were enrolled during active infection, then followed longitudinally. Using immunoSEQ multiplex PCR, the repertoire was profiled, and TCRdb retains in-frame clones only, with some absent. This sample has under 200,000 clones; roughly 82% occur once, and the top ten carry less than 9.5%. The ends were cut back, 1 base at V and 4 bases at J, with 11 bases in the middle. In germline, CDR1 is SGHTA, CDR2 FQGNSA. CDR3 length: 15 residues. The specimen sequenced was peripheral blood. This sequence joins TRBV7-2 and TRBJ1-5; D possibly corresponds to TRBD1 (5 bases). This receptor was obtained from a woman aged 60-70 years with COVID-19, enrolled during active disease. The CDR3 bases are TGTGCCAGCAGCTTAGGTAGTAGGGGTAATCAGCCCCAGCATTTT. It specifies CASSLGSRGNQPQHF.